This T cell receptor beta chain was captured in a study of shared clonotypes between healthy human individuals. In the original analysis: ImmunoSEQ output held junction-only sequences without quality scores, so filtering differed. Some clones are missing from TCRdb's copy, which holds only in-frame ones; the method was immunoSEQ multiplex PCR. V and J calls and clone size come straight from that table; D and trimming were deduced from the DNA. The sample carries about a million clones, approximately 72% recorded once. The clonotype comes from a man between 18 and 35 years old in good health. The sample taken for sequencing was memory CD4+ T cells sorted from blood. Noted subset: CD45RA-negative fraction.

In DNA, the CDR3 is TGTGCCAGCTCCGTCGGGTACTCCTACGAGCAGTACTTC. This encodes CASSVGYSYEQYF. V is TRBV2 and J is TRBJ2-7; no definite D call. Deletions cut 8 bases from V and 0 bases from J, with 11 bases between. CDR1 and CDR2 from the germline V gene are SNHLY and FYNNEI. CDR3 size: 13 residues.